A selection of T cell receptor beta chains follows, all from one sample in a study of shared clonotypes between healthy human individuals. The table came from immunoSEQ multiplex PCR; TCRdb's copy has only in-frame clones and leaves some out. The sample yields some 87,000 clones, 60% to 75% seen once. The sequenced material came from memory CD8+ T cells sorted from blood. All receptors derive from a man in his thirties or forties in good health. The CDR3 runs from the conserved cysteine through the conserved F or W. The D gene is left open where the match is weak. Size tells how often a clone was seen (once, few, many) or the class of an expanded clone, and some rows leave it out.

TRBV10-3	.	TRBJ1-1	.	CAISDLRENTEAFF	TGTGCCATCAGTGATTTGAGAGAGAACACTGAAGCTTTCTTT
TRBV28	.	TRBJ2-1	TRBD2	CASSLGGSGGPSNEQFF	TGTGCCAGCAGTTTAGGAGGGTCGGGAGGGCCTTCTAATGAGCAGTTCTTC
TRBV10-3	.	TRBJ2-7	TRBD2	CAINSGTSPSYEQYF	TGTGCCATCAATTCCGGGACTAGCCCATCTTACGAGCAGTACTTC
TRBV4-1	.	TRBJ2-7	TRBD1	CASSPARDRDSYEQYF	TGCGCCAGCAGCCCTGCTCGGGACAGGGACTCCTACGAGCAGTACTTC
TRBV19	.	TRBJ2-5	TRBD1	CASSIGATGQETQYF	TGTGCCAGTAGTATAGGGGCGACAGGGCAAGAGACCCAGTACTTC
TRBV28	few	TRBJ2-1	TRBD1	CAVRGLANEQFF	TGTGCCGTCAGGGGGCTGGCTAATGAGCAGTTCTTC
TRBV7-9	few	TRBJ2-5	TRBD1	CASSPPDRGHQETQYF	TGTGCCAGCAGCCCACCGGACAGGGGGCACCAAGAGACCCAGTACTTC
TRBV6-4	.	TRBJ2-2	.	CASSDSAAENTGELFF	TGTGCCAGCAGTGACTCCGCGGCCGAAAACACCGGGGAGCTGTTTTTT
TRBV29-1	.	TRBJ2-1	.	CSVEELANEQFF	TGCAGCGTTGAAGAACTAGCCAATGAGCAGTTCTTC
TRBV28	.	TRBJ1-5	TRBD1	CASSREPQGADQPQHF	TGTGCCAGCAGTCGAGAACCACAGGGGGCTGATCAGCCCCAGCATTTT
TRBV13	many	TRBJ2-5	.	CASSPPLAGDRGETQYF	TGTGCCAGCAGCCCACCTTTAGCGGGAGACAGGGGAGAGACCCAGTACTTC
TRBV28	.	TRBJ2-7	TRBD2	CATARELYEQYF	TGTGCCACGGCGCGGGAGCTCTACGAGCAGTACTTC
TRBV4-1	many	TRBJ2-7	.	CASSQVDMGFTGANEQYF	TGCGCCAGCAGCCAAGTTGACATGGGATTTACCGGGGCCAACGAGCAGTACTTC
TRBV10-2	once	TRBJ2-1	TRBD2	CASSTRGGTSGRTYNEQFF	TGCGCCAGCAGTACTCGAGGGGGGACTAGCGGGAGAACCTACAATGAGCAGTTCTTC
TRBV5-1	few	TRBJ1-1	.	CASSPLGFQAGYTEAFF	TGCGCCAGCAGCCCTCTCGGGTTTCAGGCGGGGTACACTGAAGCTTTCTTT
TRBV6-4	once	TRBJ2-1	TRBD2	CASSLAGSHTEQFF	TGTGCCAGCAGCCTAGCGGGATCCCACACTGAGCAGTTCTTC
TRBV9	.	TRBJ2-7	.	CASSVAGGSGYEQYF	TGTGCCAGCAGCGTAGCTGGGGGGAGCGGGTACGAGCAGTACTTC
TRBV4-3	.	TRBJ2-4	.	CASSQFLGGKNIQYF	TGCGCCAGCAGCCAGTTTCTAGGGGGCAAAAACATTCAGTACTTC
TRBV5-1	.	TRBJ2-3	.	CANSLTGSSTDTQYF	TGCGCCAACTCCCTGACGGGATCTAGCACAGATACGCAGTATTTT
TRBV6-1	.	TRBJ2-1	.	CASSEAAGGNEQFF	TGTGCCAGCAGTGAAGCGGCAGGGGGGAATGAGCAGTTCTTC
TRBV4-3	.	TRBJ1-1	.	CASSLGGVNTEAFF	TGCGCCAGCAGCTTGGGGGGGGTGAACACTGAAGCTTTCTTT
TRBV21-1	.	TRBJ2-5	.	CASSSCSRLADKNQETQYF	TGTGCCAGCAGCTCATGCTCGAGGCTAGCGGATAAGAACCAAGAGACCCAGTACTTC
TRBV11-2	few	TRBJ2-6	.	CASSFAFSGANVLTF	TGTGCCAGCAGCTTTGCATTCTCTGGGGCCAACGTCCTGACTTTC
TRBV6-5	once	TRBJ1-1	.	CASSFQAVNTEAFF	TGTGCCAGCAGTTTCCAGGCAGTCAACACTGAAGCTTTCTTT
TRBV15	once	TRBJ2-2	.	CATSNWSANTGELFF	TGTGCCACCAGCAATTGGTCGGCGAACACCGGGGAGCTGTTTTTT
TRBV11-2	.	TRBJ1-2	.	CASSSDRYRGYTF	TGTGCCAGCAGCTCCGACAGGTACCGAGGCTACACCTTC
TRBV5-1	.	TRBJ2-7	.	CASSFGRAYEQYF	TGCGCCAGCAGCTTCGGACGGGCCTACGAGCAGTACTTC
TRBV11-2	.	TRBJ2-7	.	CASSGHLKYEQYF	TGTGCCAGCAGCGGCCACTTGAAATACGAGCAGTACTTC
TRBV9	.	TRBJ2-1	TRBD2	CASSARSGKGHEQFF	TGTGCCAGCAGCGCCCGTAGCGGGAAGGGCCATGAGCAGTTCTTC
TRBV10-3	.	TRBJ2-7	.	CAISESGGEEQYF	TGTGCCATCAGTGAGTCGGGCGGGGAGGAGCAGTACTTC
TRBV4-3	.	TRBJ2-1	TRBD1	CASSQVLSDPGTGNFRGEQFF	TGCGCCAGCAGCCAAGTTCTATCGGATCCCGGGACAGGGAATTTTCGGGGTGAGCAGTTCTTC
TRBV23-1	few	TRBJ1-2	TRBD1	CASSQSILLGQANYGYTF	TGCGCCAGCAGTCAATCTATCCTACTGGGACAGGCTAACTATGGCTACACCTTC
TRBV29-1	.	TRBJ2-2	TRBD2	CSGLAVNTGELFF	TGCAGCGGACTAGCGGTCAACACCGGGGAGCTGTTTTTT
TRBV7-2	once	TRBJ2-7	TRBD2	CASSVGTSGPYEQYF	TGTGCCAGCAGCGTAGGGACTAGCGGACCCTACGAGCAGTACTTC
TRBV19	.	TRBJ2-7	TRBD1	CASSTRTGGNYEQYF	TGTGCCAGTAGTACTAGGACAGGGGGCAACTACGAGCAGTACTTC
TRBV6-5	once	TRBJ2-7	TRBD2	CASSYGAGGYEQYF	TGTGCCAGCAGTTACGGGGCGGGAGGCTACGAGCAGTACTTC
TRBV7-8	few	TRBJ2-3	TRBD2	CASQVTSGRGDTQYF	TGTGCCAGCCAGGTGACTAGCGGAAGGGGAGATACGCAGTATTTT
TRBV25-1	.	TRBJ1-5	TRBD1	CASSGKGQDNQPQHF	TGTGCCAGCAGTGGGAAAGGACAGGATAATCAGCCCCAGCATTTT
TRBV9	few	TRBJ2-7	TRBD2	CASSVDTAGTSYEQYF	TGTGCCAGCAGCGTAGATACGGCCGGGACTAGCTACGAGCAGTACTTC
TRBV6-5	.	TRBJ2-1	.	CASSYSDTYNEQFF	TGTGCCAGCAGTTACTCGGACACCTACAATGAGCAGTTCTTC
TRBV25-1	.	TRBJ2-7	.	CASSDPGGLLVNEQYF	TGTGCCAGCAGTGATCCCGGAGGGCTACTAGTTAACGAGCAGTACTTC
TRBV28	.	TRBJ1-4	TRBD1	CASSGQGPRFSEKLFF	TGTGCCAGCAGTGGACAGGGGCCAAGGTTTAGTGAAAAACTGTTTTTT
TRBV13	.	TRBJ1-1	.	CASSYAGESAEAFF	TGTGCCAGCAGCTACGCCGGGGAGTCTGCTGAAGCTTTCTTT
TRBV5-6	few	TRBJ2-7	.	CASSSGQFYEQYF	TGTGCCAGCAGCTCCGGACAATTCTACGAGCAGTACTTC